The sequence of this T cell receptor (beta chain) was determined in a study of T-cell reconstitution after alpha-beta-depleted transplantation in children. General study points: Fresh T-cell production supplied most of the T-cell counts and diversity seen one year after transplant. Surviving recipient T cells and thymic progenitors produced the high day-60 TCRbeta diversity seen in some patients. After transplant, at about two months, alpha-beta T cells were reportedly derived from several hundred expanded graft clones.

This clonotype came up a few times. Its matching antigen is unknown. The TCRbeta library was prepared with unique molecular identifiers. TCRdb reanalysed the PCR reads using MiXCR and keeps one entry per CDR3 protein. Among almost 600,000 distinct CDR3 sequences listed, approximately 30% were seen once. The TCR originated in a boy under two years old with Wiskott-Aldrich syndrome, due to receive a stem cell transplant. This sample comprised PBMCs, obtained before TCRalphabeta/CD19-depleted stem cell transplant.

CDR3 loop: CASSQEMGRREQFF. The CDR3 nucleotides are TGTGCCAGCAGCCAAGAGATGGGGAGGCGGGAGCAGTTCTTC. The rearrangement joins TRBV4-2 to TRBJ2-1; TRBD2 is a possible D gene (6 bases). Per germline, CDR1 LGHNA and CDR2 YNFKEQ. This CDR3 contains 14 residues. Trimming took off 0 bases at V and 10 bases at J, with 13 bases between the two ends.